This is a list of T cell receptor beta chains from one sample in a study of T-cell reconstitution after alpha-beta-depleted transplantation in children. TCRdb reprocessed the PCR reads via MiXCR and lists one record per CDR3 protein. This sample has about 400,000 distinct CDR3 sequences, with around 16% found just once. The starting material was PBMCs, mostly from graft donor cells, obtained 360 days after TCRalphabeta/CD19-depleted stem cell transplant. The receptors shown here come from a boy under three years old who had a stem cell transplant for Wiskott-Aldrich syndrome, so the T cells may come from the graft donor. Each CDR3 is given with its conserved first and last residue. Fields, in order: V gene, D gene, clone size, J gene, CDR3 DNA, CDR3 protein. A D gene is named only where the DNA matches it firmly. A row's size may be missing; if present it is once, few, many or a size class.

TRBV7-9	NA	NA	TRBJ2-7	TGTGCCAGCAGCCCGGGGCCTTTGGTTTCCTACGAGCAGTACTTC	CASSPGPLVSYEQYF
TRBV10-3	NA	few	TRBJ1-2	TGTGCCATCAGGGGGAGGGTATCAGCTAACTATGGCTACACCTTC	CAIRGRVSANYGYTF
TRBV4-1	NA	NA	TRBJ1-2	TGCGCCAGCAGCCACGGGGGGAAGTGGAACTATGGCTACACCTTC	CASSHGGKWNYGYTF
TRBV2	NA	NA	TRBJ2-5	TGTGCCAGCATTGGTAGTCAGACCCGTAACCAAGAGACCCAGTACTTC	CASIGSQTRNQETQYF
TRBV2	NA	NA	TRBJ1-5	TGTGCCAGCAGTGAAACCATTGGGTTCGGCCAGCATTTT	CASSETIGFGQHF
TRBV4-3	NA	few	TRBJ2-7	TGCGCCAGCAGCCAAGAGGAGCGACCGGAGTACGAGCAGTACTTC	CASSQEERPEYEQYF
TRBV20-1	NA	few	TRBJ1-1	TGCAGTGCTAGAATTGAGGGGTCGAACACTGAAGCTTTCTTT	CSARIEGSNTEAFF
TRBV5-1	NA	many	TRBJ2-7	TGCGCCAGCAGTAATTTCCCACCAGGGCTAGAGTACGAGCAGTACTTC	CASSNFPPGLEYEQYF
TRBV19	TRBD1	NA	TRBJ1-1	TGTGCCAGTAGCCCCAGGGGGAACGAAGCTTTCTTT	CASSPRGNEAFF
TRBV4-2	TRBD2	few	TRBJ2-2	TGTGCCAGCAGCCTCGGACTAGTCCTCGCGAACACCGGGGAGCTGTTTTTT	CASSLGLVLANTGELFF
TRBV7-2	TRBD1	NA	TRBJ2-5	TGTGCCAGCAGCTCTATGGCACGACAGGGCAGAGAGACCCAGTACTTC	CASSSMARQGRETQYF
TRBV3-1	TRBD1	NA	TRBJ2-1	TGTGCCAGCAGCCACGTTACGACAGGGGCTGAGCAGTTCTTC	CASSHVTTGAEQFF
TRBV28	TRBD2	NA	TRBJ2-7	TGTGCCAGCAGACCGGGACTAGCGGGGGCCTGTTACTTC	CASRPGLAGACYF
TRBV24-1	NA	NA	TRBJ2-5	TGTGCCACCAGTGAAGGGGGTGGTGAGACCCAGTACTTC	CATSEGGGETQYF
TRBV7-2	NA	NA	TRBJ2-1	TGTGCCAGCAGCGGATCGCGGAGGGAGAATGAGCAGTTCTTC	CASSGSRRENEQFF
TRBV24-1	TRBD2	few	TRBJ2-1	TGTGCCACCAGTGATTTTGCTAGCGGGAGGGCCGGCAATGAGCAGTTCTTC	CATSDFASGRAGNEQFF
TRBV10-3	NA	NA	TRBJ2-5	TGTGCCACCGCGGGACAGACCCAAGAGACCCAGTACTTC	CATAGQTQETQYF
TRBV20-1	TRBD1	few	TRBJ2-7	TGCAGTGCCGAAATTCCGGGACAGTTCTTCTACGAGCAGTACTTC	CSAEIPGQFFYEQYF
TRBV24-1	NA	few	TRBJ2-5	TGTGCCACCAGTGATTCCCACAGGGAAACCCAGTACTTC	CATSDSHRETQYF
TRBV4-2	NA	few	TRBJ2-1	TGTGCCAGCAGCCATCGCTCCTACAATGAGCAGTTCTTC	CASSHRSYNEQFF
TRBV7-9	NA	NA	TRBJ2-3	TGTGCCAGCAGCTTAAAAGAGAATACGCAGTATTTT	CASSLKENTQYF
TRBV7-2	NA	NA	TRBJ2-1	TGTGCCAGTAGAAGGGGGAGAGAATACAATGAGCAGTTCTTC	CASRRGREYNEQFF
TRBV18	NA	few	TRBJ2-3	TGTGCCAGCTCACCCGAGACGACTCCCGGTACGCAGTATTTT	CASSPETTPGTQYF